Sequencing of this T cell receptor beta chain was carried out in a study of T cell responses to AZD1222 COVID-19 vaccine. Here immunoSEQ multiplex PCR was the method, and the copy in TCRdb shows in-frame clones only, minus some. Of more than 250,000 clones in the sample, approximately 93% are singletons; the top ten hold roughly 0.51%. The CDR3 has 14 amino acids. Trimming pared 0 bases from V and 4 bases from J, leaving 10 bases between. CDR1 LGHDT and CDR2 YNNKEL come from the germline V gene (reference sequence). Specimen: peripheral blood, collected on day 0 of AZD1222 vaccination. This sequence was found in an adult in good health. The chain couples TRBV3-1 (or the pseudogene TRBV3-2) to TRBJ2-7; D is possibly TRBD2 (6 bases). In DNA, the CDR3 is TGTGCCAGCAGCCAAGAAGGGGACTTGTACGAGCAGTACTTC. Its protein is CASSQEGDLYEQYF.